This T cell receptor beta chain was profiled in a study of cytomegalovirus exposure and HLA in healthy donors. Findings of the study overall: In vitro experiments confirmed that three CMV-associated chains were specific for CMV antigens. In a later analysis, at a false discovery rate of 0.05, roughly 17,000 TCR beta sequences were associated with HLA alleles.

Note on this clone: What it recognizes is unknown.

A multiplex PCR was run with 60 Vbeta primers and 13 Jbeta primers. Authors' data handling: Approximately 10 million shared chains were among 80 million or so unique TCR beta chains counted in a later analysis. Here immunoSEQ multiplex PCR was the method, and the copy in TCRdb shows in-frame clones only, minus some. The V and J calls and clone size come from that table; D and trimming were worked out from the DNA. The data hold 120,000 or so clones, with less than 85% observed a single time. Germline CDR1 MNHEY, CDR2 SVGAGI. Trimming removed 6 bases from V and 0 bases from J, with 14 bases in between. The CDR3 has 15 amino acids.

The genes are TRBV6-5 and TRBJ1-1; D is possibly TRBD1 (6 bases). The clonotype originates from a man aged 30-40 years in good health and CMV-seropositive. Input material: PBMCs. The CDR3 bases are TGTGCCAGCAGCTCGGCTGGACAGCTGAACACTGAAGCTTTCTTT. This codes for CASSSAGQLNTEAFF.